Below, 3 T cell receptor beta chains from the same sample are listed, as sequenced in a study of OX40 agonist ivuxolimab in advanced cancers. Method: immunoSEQ multiplex PCR; TCRdb's copy keeps in-frame clones and lacks some. The data show tens of thousands of clones, with more than 75% seen just once and roughly 0.3% held by the top ten. Sequenced here: CD4+ or CD8+ T cells sorted from blood, sampled in a trial of the OX40 agonist ivuxolimab. All receptors come from an adult with an advanced solid tumor such as melanoma, head and neck, liver or kidney cancer.

J is TRBJ1-1 and V is TRBV7-2; 8 bases map to TRBD1. Germline assignment: CDR1 SGHTA and CDR2 FQGNSA. There are 15 residues in the CDR3. Trimming at V came to 5 bases and at J to 1 base, leaving 6 bases not matched to a gene. CDR3 region: CASSPRTGTNTEAFF. The DNA of the CDR3 is TGTGCCAGCAGCCCCCGGACAGGGACGAACACTGAAGCTTTCTTT.

The chain is built from TRBV7-2 and TRBJ1-1, with a tentative D call TRBD1 (5 bases). The germline V gene encodes CDR1 SGHTA and CDR2 FQGNSA. The CDR3 length is 14 residues. Between the trimmed V and J ends, which lost 1 base and 5 bases, there was a span of 11 bases. CDR3 nucleotide sequence: TGTGCCAGCAGCTTAGTTGGGGGGAGGACTGAAGCTTTCTTT. Translation: CASSLVGGRTEAFF. Using reference TRBV7-2 and TRBJ1-1 for the parts outside the CDR3, the full variable domain is GAGVSQSPSNKVTEKGKDVELRCDPISGHTALYWYRQSLGQGLEFLIYFQGNSAPDKSGLPSDRFSAERTGGSVSTLTIQRTQQEDSAVYLCASSLVGGRTEAFFGQGTRLTVV.

This chain links TRBV30 with TRBJ2-3; tentative D call: TRBD2 (6 bases). CDR3 length: 15 amino acids. Trimming left V 2 bases short and J 9 bases short, with 21 bases between. Germline CDR1 is GTSNPN and CDR2 is SVGIG (reference sequence). CDR3 sequence (DNA): TGTGCCTGGAGTAGTCTAGCGTTCGGGGCCATGACGCAGTATTTT. Its translation: CAWSSLAFGAMTQYF.